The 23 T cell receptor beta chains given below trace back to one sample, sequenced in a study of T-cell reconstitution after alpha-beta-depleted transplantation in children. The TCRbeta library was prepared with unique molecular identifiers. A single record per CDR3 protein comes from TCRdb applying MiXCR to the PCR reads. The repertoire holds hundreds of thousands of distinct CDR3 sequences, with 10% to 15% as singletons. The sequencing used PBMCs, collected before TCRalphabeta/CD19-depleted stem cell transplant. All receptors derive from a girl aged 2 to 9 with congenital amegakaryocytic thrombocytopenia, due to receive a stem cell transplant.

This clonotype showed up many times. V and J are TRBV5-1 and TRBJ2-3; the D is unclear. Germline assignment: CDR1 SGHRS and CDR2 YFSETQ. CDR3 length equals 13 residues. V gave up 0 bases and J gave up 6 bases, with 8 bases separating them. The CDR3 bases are TGCGCCAGCAGCTTGGACGGTCGGGATACGCAGTATTTT. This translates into CASSLDGRDTQYF.

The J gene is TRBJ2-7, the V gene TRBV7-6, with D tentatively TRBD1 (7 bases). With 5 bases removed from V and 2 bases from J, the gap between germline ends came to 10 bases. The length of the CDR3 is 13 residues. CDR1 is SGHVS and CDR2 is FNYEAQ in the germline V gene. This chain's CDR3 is CASSARGAYEQYF. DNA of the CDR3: TGTGCCAGCAGCGCCAGGGGGGCCTACGAGCAGTACTTC.

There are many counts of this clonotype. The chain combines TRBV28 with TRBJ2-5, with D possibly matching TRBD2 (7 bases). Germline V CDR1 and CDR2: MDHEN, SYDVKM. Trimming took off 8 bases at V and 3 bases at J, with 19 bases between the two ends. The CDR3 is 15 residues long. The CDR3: CASVRGGASKETQYF. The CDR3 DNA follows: TGTGCCAGCGTCCGAGGGGGGGCAAGCAAAGAGACCCAGTACTTC.

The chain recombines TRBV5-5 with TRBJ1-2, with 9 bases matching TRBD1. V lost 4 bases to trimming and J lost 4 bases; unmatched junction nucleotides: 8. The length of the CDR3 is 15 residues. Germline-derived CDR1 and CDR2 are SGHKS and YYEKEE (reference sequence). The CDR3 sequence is CASSLGTGIGYGYTF. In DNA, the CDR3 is TGTGCCAGCAGCCTCGGGACAGGGATTGGCTATGGCTACACCTTC.

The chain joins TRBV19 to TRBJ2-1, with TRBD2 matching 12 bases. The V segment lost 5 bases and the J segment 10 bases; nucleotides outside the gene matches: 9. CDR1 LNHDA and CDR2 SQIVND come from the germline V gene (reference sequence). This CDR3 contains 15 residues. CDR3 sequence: CASSLASGRALEQFF. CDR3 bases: TGTGCCAGTAGTTTGGCTAGCGGGAGGGCTTTGGAGCAGTTCTTC.

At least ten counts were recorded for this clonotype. The CDR3 loop is CASSLDTYTGELFF. CDR3 in DNA: TGTGCCAGCAGCCTCGACACCTACACCGGGGAGCTGTTTTTT. The rearrangement links TRBV27 to TRBJ2-2; D uncertain. Germline CDR1 reads MNHEY; CDR2 reads SMNVEV (reference sequence). The CDR3 consists of 14 residues. Trimming pared 6 bases from V and 3 bases from J, leaving 11 bases between.

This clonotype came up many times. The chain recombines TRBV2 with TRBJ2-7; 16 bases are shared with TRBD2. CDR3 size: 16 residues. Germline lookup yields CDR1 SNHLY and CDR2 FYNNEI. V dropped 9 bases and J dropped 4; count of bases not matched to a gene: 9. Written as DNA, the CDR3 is TGTGCCAGGTCCGGGACTAGCGGGAGGGCCTCATACGAGCAGTACTTC. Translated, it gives CARSGTSGRASYEQYF.

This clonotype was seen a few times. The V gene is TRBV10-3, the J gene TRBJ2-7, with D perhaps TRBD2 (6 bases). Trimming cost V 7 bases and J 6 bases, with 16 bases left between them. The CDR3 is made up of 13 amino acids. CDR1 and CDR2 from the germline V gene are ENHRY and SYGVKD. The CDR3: CAIMGGESPEQYF. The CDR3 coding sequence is TGTGCCATCATGGGGGGAGAGAGCCCCGAGCAGTACTTC.

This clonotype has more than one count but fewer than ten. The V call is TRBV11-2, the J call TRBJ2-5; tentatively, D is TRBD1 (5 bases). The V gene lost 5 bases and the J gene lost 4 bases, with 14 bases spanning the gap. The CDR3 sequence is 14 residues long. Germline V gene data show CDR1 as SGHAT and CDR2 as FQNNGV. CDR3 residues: CASSPKQGIETQYF. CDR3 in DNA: TGTGCCAGCAGCCCCAAGCAGGGAATAGAGACCCAGTACTTC.

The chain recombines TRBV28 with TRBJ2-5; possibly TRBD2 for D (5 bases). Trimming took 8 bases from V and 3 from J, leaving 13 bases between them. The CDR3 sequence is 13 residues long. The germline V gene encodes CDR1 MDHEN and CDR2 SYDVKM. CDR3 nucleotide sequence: TGTGCCAGCCGGCGACTACCGGAAGAGACCCAGTACTTC. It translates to CASRRLPEETQYF.

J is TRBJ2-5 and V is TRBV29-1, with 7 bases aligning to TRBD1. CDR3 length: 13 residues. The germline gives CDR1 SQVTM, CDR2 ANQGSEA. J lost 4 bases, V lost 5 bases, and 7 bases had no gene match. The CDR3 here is CSVLVGQLETQYF. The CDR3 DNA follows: TGCAGCGTTTTAGTGGGACAGCTAGAGACCCAGTACTTC.

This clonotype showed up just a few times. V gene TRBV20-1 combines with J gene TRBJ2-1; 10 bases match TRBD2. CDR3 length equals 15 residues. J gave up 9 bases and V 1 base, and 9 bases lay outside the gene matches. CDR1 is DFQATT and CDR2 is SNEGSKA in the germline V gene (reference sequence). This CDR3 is CSARGILSGRTEQFF. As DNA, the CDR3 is TGCAGTGCTAGAGGCATCCTTAGCGGGAGGACTGAGCAGTTCTTC.

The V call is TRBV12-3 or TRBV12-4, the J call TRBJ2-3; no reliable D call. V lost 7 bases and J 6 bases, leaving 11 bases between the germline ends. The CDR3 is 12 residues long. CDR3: CASTRGRDTQYF. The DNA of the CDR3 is TGTGCCAGCACCCGCGGTAGGGATACGCAGTATTTT.

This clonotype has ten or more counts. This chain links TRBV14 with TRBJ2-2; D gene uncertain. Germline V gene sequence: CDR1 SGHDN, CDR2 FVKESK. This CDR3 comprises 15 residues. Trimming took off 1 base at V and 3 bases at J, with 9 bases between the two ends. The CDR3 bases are TGTGCCAGCAGCCAAGCGGGCGGCTACACCGGGGAGCTGTTTTTT. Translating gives CASSQAGGYTGELFF.

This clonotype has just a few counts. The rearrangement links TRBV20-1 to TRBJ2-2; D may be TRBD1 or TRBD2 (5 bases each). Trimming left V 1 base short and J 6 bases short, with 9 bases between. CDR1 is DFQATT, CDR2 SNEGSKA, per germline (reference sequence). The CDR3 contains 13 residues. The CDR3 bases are TGCAGTGCTAGAGCTTTGGGGGCCGGGGAGCTGTTTTTT. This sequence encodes CSARALGAGELFF.

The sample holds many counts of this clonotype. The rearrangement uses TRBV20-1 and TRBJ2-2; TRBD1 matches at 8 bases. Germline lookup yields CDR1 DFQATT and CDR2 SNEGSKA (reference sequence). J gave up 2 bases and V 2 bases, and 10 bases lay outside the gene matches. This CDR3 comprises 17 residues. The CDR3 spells CSARPSRTGTNTGELFF. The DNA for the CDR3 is TGCAGTGCTAGACCCTCCCGGACAGGGACAAACACCGGGGAGCTGTTTTTT.

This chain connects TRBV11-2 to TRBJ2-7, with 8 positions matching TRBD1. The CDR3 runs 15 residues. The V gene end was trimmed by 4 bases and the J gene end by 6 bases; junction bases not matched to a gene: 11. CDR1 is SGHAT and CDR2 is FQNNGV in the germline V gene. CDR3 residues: CASSSTGALLGEQYF. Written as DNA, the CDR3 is TGTGCCAGCAGCTCGACAGGGGCTCTACTTGGCGAGCAGTACTTC.

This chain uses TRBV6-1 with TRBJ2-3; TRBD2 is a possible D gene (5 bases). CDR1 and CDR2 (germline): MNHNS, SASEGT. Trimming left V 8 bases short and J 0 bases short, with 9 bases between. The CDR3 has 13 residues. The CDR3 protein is CASQRSSTDTQYF. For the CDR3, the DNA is TGTGCCAGCCAGCGGTCTAGCACAGATACGCAGTATTTT.

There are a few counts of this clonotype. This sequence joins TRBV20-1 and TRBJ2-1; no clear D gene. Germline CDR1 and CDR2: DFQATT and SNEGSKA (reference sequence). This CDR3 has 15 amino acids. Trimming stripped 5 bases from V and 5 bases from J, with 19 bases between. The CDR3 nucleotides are TGCAGTGCTCGATCGATGCGAGCGACTCACAATGAGCAGTTCTTC. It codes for CSARSMRATHNEQFF.

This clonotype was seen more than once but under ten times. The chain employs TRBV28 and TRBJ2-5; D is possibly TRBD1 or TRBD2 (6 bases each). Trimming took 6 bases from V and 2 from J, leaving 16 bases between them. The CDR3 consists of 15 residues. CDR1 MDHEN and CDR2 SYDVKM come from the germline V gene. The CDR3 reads CASRQGLPEQETQYF. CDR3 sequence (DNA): TGTGCCAGCAGACAGGGACTTCCAGAACAAGAGACCCAGTACTTC. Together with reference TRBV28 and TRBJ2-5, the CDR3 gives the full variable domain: DVKVTQSSRYLVKRTGEKVFLECVQDMDHENMFWYRQDPGLGLRLIYFSYDVKMKEKGDIPEGYSVSREKKERFSLILESASTNQTSMYLCASRQGLPEQETQYFGPGTRLLVL.

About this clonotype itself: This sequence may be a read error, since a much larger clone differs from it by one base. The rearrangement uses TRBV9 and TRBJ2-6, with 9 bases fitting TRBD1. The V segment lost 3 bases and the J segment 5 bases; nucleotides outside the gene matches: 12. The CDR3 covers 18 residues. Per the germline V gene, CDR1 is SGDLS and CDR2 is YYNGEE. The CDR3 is CASSAPGQGSGWANVLTF. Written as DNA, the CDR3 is TGTGCCAGCAGCGCTCCGGGACAGGGCTCCGGATGGGCCAACGTCCTGACTTTC.

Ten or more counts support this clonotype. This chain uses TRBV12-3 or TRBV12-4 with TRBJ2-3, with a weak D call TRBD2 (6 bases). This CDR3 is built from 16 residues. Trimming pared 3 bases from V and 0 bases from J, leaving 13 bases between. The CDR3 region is CASSFFPGRSTDTQYF. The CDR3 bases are TGTGCCAGCAGTTTTTTCCCGGGGAGGAGCACAGATACGCAGTATTTT.

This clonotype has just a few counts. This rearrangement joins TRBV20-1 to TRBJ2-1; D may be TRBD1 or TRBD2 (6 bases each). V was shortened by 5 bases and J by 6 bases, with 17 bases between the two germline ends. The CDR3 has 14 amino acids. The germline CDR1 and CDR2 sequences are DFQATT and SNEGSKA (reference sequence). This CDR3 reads CSAPLGRTVNEQFF. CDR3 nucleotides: TGCAGTGCTCCCTTGGGGAGGACAGTCAATGAGCAGTTCTTC.